This T cell receptor beta chain is from a study of vaccination and CD4 T cells after COVID-19. At the level of the study: Overlapping spike peptides from SARS-CoV-2, HCoV-NL63, HCoV-OC43 and HCoV-229E served to stimulate the cells.

Treatment in this sample: roughly ten-day PBMC culture with coronavirus spike peptide pools or control peptides (ViraFEST assay). PCR positivity was dated March to December 2020, before US Alpha, Beta and Delta variants. The CDR3 is 15 amino acids. Trimming stripped 3 bases from V and 6 bases from J, with 17 bases between. Regarding this clonotype: Its specificity is unknown.

Oncomine TCR Beta short-read sequencing was applied to DNA from cultured CD4+ T cells. TCRdb fed the PCR reads into MiXCR, producing one record per CDR3 protein. The table has over 10,000 distinct CDR3 sequences, approximately 47% seen once. The TCR sequence derives from a human donor with COVID-19. The sequencing sample was made of cultured CD4+ T cells from blood. The V gene is TRBV12-3 or TRBV12-4, the J gene TRBJ1-2; a weak D match, TRBD1 (6 bases). CDR3 amino acids: CASSFMRGALNGYTF. CDR3 DNA: TGTGCCAGCAGTTTTATGCGGGGGGCCTTAAATGGCTACACCTTC.